The 8 T cell receptor beta chains presented below share a single source sample, sequenced in a study of vaccination and CD4 T cells after COVID-19. Sequencing of the DNA from cultured CD4+ T cells was carried out with the Oncomine TCR Beta short-read assay. TCRdb ran MiXCR on the PCR reads and lists one entry per CDR3 protein. Seen here are fewer than 6,500 distinct CDR3 sequences, approximately 60% observed once, and the top ten hold 22%. For these receptors, no antigen is known. Regarding treatment: roughly nine-day PBMC culture with coronavirus spike peptide pools or control peptides (ViraFEST assay). Sequencing was performed on CD4+ T cells from blood, cultured in vitro. These receptors were taken from a human donor who had recovered from COVID-19.

This chain uses TRBV7-9 with TRBJ1-3; tentatively, D is TRBD1 (5 bases). Per the germline V gene, CDR1 is SEHNR and CDR2 is FQNEAQ (reference sequence). The V end lost 1 base, the J end lost 8 bases, and 12 bases lay between the germline ends. The length of the CDR3 is 14 residues. CDR3 in DNA: TGTGCCAGCAGCTTAGGAGCGGGGACGGACACCATATATTTT. Encoded protein: CASSLGAGTDTIYF.

The chain recombines TRBV19 with TRBJ1-3, with 11 bases identical to TRBD1. The junction had 7 bases not matched to a gene; V was cut back by 5 bases and J by 4 bases. This CDR3 region has 16 residues. Germline CDR1 and CDR2: LNHDA and SQIVND (reference sequence). The CDR3 sequence: CASSAGQGALGNTIYF. CDR3 nucleotide sequence: TGTGCCAGTAGTGCCGGACAGGGGGCATTAGGAAACACCATATATTTT.

J is TRBJ2-1 and V is TRBV24-1; weak D call: TRBD2 (5 bases). This CDR3 is built from 14 residues. Trimming took 2 bases from V and 4 from J, leaving 8 bases between them. Germline loops: CDR1 KGHDR, CDR2 SFDVKD. CDR3 DNA: TGTGCCACCAGTGATTGGGAGTCGTACAATGAGCAGTTCTTC. It codes for CATSDWESYNEQFF.

This chain connects TRBV27 to TRBJ2-3; no clear D gene. This CDR3 has 14 residues. The germline V gene has CDR1 MNHEY and CDR2 SMNVEV (reference sequence). The V end was cut by 3 bases, the J end by 0 bases, with 7 bases between. The CDR3 protein is CASSFYVSTDTQYF. CDR3 nucleotides: TGTGCCAGCAGTTTCTACGTAAGCACAGATACGCAGTATTTT.

The chain is built from TRBV10-3 and TRBJ1-2; 10 bases map to TRBD1. Germline CDR1 reads ENHRY; CDR2 reads SYGVKD. CDR3 length: 15 amino acids. With 0 bases clipped from V and 7 bases from J, the junction kept 5 bases outside the gene matches. CDR3 in amino acids: CAISESRQGAFGYTF. CDR3 nucleotides: TGTGCCATCAGTGAGTCGAGACAGGGGGCATTTGGCTACACCTTC.

The rearrangement uses TRBV10-2 and TRBJ1-5, with a possible D match to TRBD1 (5 bases). The CDR3 sequence is 12 residues long. In germline, CDR1 is WSHSY, CDR2 SAAADI. V was trimmed by 8 bases and J by 2 bases, leaving 7 bases between them. The chain's CDR3 is CASQGGNQPQHF. In DNA, the CDR3 is TGCGCCAGCCAAGGGGGCAATCAGCCCCAGCATTTT.

The chain combines TRBV25-1 with TRBJ2-1; weak D call: TRBD2 (7 bases). Germline V gene data show CDR1 as MGHDK and CDR2 as SYGVNS. This CDR3 is 17 amino acids long. V was cut by 3 bases and J by 3 bases, with 18 bases left in between. The CDR3 loop reads CASSDPGAGGLYNEQFF. Written as DNA, the CDR3 is TGTGCCAGCAGTGATCCAGGGGCCGGGGGGCTCTACAATGAGCAGTTCTTC.

The DNA for the CDR3 is TGTGCCAGCAGCCCTAACTATGGCTACACCTTC. Amino acid sequence: CASSPNYGYTF. The chain uses TRBV28 and TRBJ1-2; no clear D. V lost 6 bases and J lost 0, with 2 bases in between. Germline V lookup: CDR1 MDHEN, CDR2 SYDVKM. The CDR3 runs to 11 residues.